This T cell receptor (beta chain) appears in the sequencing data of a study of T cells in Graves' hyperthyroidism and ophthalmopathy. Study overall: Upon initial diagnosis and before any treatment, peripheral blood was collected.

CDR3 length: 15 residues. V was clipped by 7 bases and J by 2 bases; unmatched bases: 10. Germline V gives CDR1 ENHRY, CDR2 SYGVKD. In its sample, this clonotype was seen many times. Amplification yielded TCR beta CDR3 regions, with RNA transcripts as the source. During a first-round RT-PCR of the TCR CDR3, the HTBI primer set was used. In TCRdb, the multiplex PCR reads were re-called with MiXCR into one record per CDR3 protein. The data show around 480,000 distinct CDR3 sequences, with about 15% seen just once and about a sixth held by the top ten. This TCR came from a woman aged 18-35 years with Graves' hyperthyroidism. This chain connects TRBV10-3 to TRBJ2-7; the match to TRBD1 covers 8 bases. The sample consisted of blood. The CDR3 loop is CAIMRSTGAAYEQYF. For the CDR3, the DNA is TGTGCCATCATGCGTTCGACAGGGGCGGCCTACGAGCAGTACTTC.